The 32 T cell receptor beta chains below were found in one sample sequenced in a study of T cell repertoires in cytomegalovirus infection. TCRdb passed the reads through MiXCR, listing each CDR3 protein once. Of 300,000 or so distinct CDR3 sequences listed, about 23% are singletons. The sequencing input was PBMCs. These receptors all come from a human donor in good health (CMV status not recorded). Some clones in this sample may be carry-over from other donors' samples.

The rearrangement links TRBV5-6 to TRBJ2-1; 10 nucleotides line up with TRBD2. Germline CDR1 SGHDT, CDR2 YYEEEE. The CDR3 extends over 16 amino acids. The V and J ends lost 2 bases and 4 bases, in that order; junction bases with no gene match: 6. The CDR3 reads CASSFSGTSVYNEQFF. Here the CDR3 DNA reads TGTGCCAGCAGCTTTTCCGGGACTAGCGTTTACAATGAGCAGTTCTTC.

In this sample, this clonotype turned up a few times. The chain's CDR3 is CASSSPQRVSYEQYF. Here the CDR3 DNA reads TGTGCCAGCAGCTCCCCTCAGCGGGTTTCCTACGAGCAGTACTTC. This sequence joins TRBV11-2 and TRBJ2-7, with a possible D match to TRBD2 (6 bases). The length of the CDR3 is 15 residues. The germline gives CDR1 SGHAT, CDR2 FQNNGV. V was pared by 4 bases and J by 1 base, with 14 bases between.

The sample holds many counts of this clonotype. The rearrangement uses TRBV7-2 and TRBJ2-5; 11 positions agree with TRBD1. The CDR3 loop spans 17 amino acids. V lost 1 base to trimming and J lost 3 bases; unmatched junction nucleotides: 7. Germline V gene sequence: CDR1 SGHTA, CDR2 FQGNSA. In nucleotides, the CDR3 is TGTGCCAGCAGCTTAGTATCTGGGGGACAGGGGGAAGAGACCCAGTACTTC. It specifies CASSLVSGGQGEETQYF.

Many counts were recorded for this clonotype. The J gene is TRBJ2-3, the V gene TRBV11-2, with 10 bases matching TRBD2. Germline assignment: CDR1 SGHAT and CDR2 FQNNGV. Unmatched junction bases numbered 9, after V lost 5 bases and J lost 4 bases. This CDR3 contains 16 residues. Here the CDR3 reads CASSPGAGGRADTQYF. The DNA for the CDR3 is TGTGCCAGCAGCCCTGGAGCGGGGGGGCGCGCAGATACGCAGTATTTT.

This clonotype appeared a few times. The chain joins TRBV19 to TRBJ2-1; D perhaps matches TRBD1 (5 bases). Germline CDR1 reads LNHDA; CDR2 reads SQIVND (reference sequence). The CDR3 runs 14 residues. The V gene lost 5 bases and the J gene lost 5 bases, with 13 bases spanning the gap. CDR3 nucleotides: TGTGCCAGTAGTCCCATCGACAGAGACAATGAGCAGTTCTTC. Translated, it gives CASSPIDRDNEQFF.

In regard to this clonotype: The junction departs from the called germline gene at one end, perhaps through a read error. The chain employs TRBV28 and TRBJ1-5; 11 nucleotides match TRBD1. Per the germline V gene, CDR1 is MDHEN and CDR2 is SYDVKM. CDR3 length equals 16 residues. The CDR3 nucleotides are TGTGCCAGCAGTGGAGCGGACAGGGGGCGCAAACAGCCCCAGCATTTT. Amino acids: CASSGADRGRKQPQHF.

The chain combines TRBV10-3 with TRBJ2-2, with TRBD2 matching 13 bases. Germline CDR1 ENHRY, CDR2 SYGVKD. This CDR3 comprises 17 residues. Trimming cost V 6 bases and J 3 bases; bases outside gene matches: 7. In DNA, the CDR3 is TGTGCCATCAGCGGGACTAGCGGGAAGAAGGACACCGGGGAGCTGTTTTTT. The encoded protein is CAISGTSGKKDTGELFF.

The rearrangement links TRBV19 to TRBJ2-1, with TRBD1 matching over 7 bases. Trimming cost V 10 bases and J 9 bases; bases outside gene matches: 18. CDR3 length equals 15 residues. Germline CDR1 LNHDA, CDR2 SQIVND (reference sequence). CDR3 DNA sequence: TGTGCCACCACCCCCTGGACAGGACGCTCGGGTGAGCAGTTCTTC. Its translation is CATTPWTGRSGEQFF. Filled out from reference TRBV19 and TRBJ2-1, the complete variable domain reads DGGITQSPKYLFRKEGQNVTLSCEQNLNHDAMYWYRQDPGQGLRLIYYSQIVNDFQKGDIAEGYSVSREKKESFPLTVTSAQKNPTAFYLCATTPWTGRSGEQFFGPGTRLTVL.

The rearrangement joins TRBV12-3 or TRBV12-4 to TRBJ1-2; tentative D call: TRBD1 (6 bases). This CDR3 has 14 amino acids. The V gene lost 2 bases and the J gene lost 2 bases, with 9 bases spanning the gap. CDR3 coding DNA: TGTGCCAGCAGTTTACGAGGGGGGAACTATGGCTACACCTTC. Amino acid sequence: CASSLRGGNYGYTF.

This clonotype was recorded many times. The gene calls are TRBV7-3 and TRBJ2-3; 8 bases map to TRBD2. Germline V CDR1 and CDR2: SGHTA, FQGTGA. The CDR3 loop spans 15 amino acids. V lost 1 base and J lost 7; bases outside the gene matches: 7. The CDR3 nucleotides read TGTGCCAGCAGCTTAAGCAGCGGGGGACCATATACGCAGTATTTT. Its protein product is CASSLSSGGPYTQYF.

This clonotype was counted between two and nine times. This chain joins TRBV7-6 and TRBJ2-5; 7 bases line up with TRBD2. The germline CDR1 and CDR2 sequences are SGHVS and FNYEAQ. J was trimmed by 1 base and V by 3 bases; bases with no gene match: 11. This CDR3 region has 17 residues. In DNA form, the CDR3 reads TGTGCCAGCAGCTTTGGCGGGAGCCCCAGCGTCCAAGAGACCCAGTACTTC. Amino acids: CASSFGGSPSVQETQYF.

This sequence joins TRBV15 and TRBJ2-7; TRBD1 or TRBD2 may be the D gene (5 bases each). CDR3 length: 17 amino acids. CDR1 is LNHNV, CDR2 YYDKDF, per germline (reference sequence). V was pared by 4 bases and J by 7 bases, with 26 bases between. CDR3 loop: CATSIRKGAGPGSEQYF. The CDR3, as DNA: TGTGCCACCAGCATTAGGAAAGGGGCAGGACCAGGGAGTGAGCAGTACTTC.

The V call is TRBV3-1, the J call TRBJ1-5, with 8 bases that match TRBD1. CDR1 and CDR2 from the germline V gene are LGHDT and YNNKEL (reference sequence). Trimming cost V 1 base and J 7 bases; bases outside gene matches: 6. This CDR3 contains 15 residues. The CDR3 coding sequence is TGTGCCAGCAGCCAAGGTGGACAGGGTTTCCAGCCCCAGCATTTT. Translated: CASSQGGQGFQPQHF.

A few counts support this clonotype. The DNA for the CDR3 is TGCGCCAGCAGCCAAGAGGGCCTAGGCTACAATGAGCAGTTCTTC. Encoded protein: CASSQEGLGYNEQFF. The chain is built from TRBV4-3 and TRBJ2-1; D ambiguous. This CDR3 is built from 15 residues. Between the trimmed V and J ends, which lost 0 bases and 3 bases, there was a span of 9 bases. From germline, CDR1 is LGHNA and CDR2 YSLEER.

This clonotype turned up a few times. This sequence joins TRBV7-3 and TRBJ2-2, with D uncertain. Looked up from germline, CDR1 is SGHTA and CDR2 is FQGTGA. Trimming removed 1 base at V and 0 bases at J, with 9 bases between. The CDR3 is 16 amino acids. The CDR3 spells CASSLNSPANTGELFF. The CDR3 nucleotides read TGTGCCAGCAGCTTAAACTCTCCTGCGAACACCGGGGAGCTGTTTTTT.

This rearrangement joins TRBV12-3 or TRBV12-4 to TRBJ1-3; no clear D gene. The CDR3 runs to 12 residues. Trimming removed 11 bases at V and 1 base at J, with 9 bases between. CDR3 sequence: CAAVRSGNTIYF. The CDR3 region has the DNA TGTGCCGCAGTTAGGTCTGGAAACACCATATATTTT.

This clonotype was seen a handful of times. The V gene is TRBV6-2 or TRBV6-3, the J gene TRBJ2-1, with D possibly being TRBD1 or TRBD2 (5 bases each). Germline CDR1 MNHEY, CDR2 SVGEGT. Trimming cost V 0 bases and J 6 bases, with 18 bases left between them. This CDR3 is 17 amino acids long. Here the CDR3 reads CASSYSAGTRTSNEQFF. Here the CDR3 DNA reads TGTGCCAGCAGTTACTCCGCCGGGACGCGGACCTCCAATGAGCAGTTCTTC.

This clonotype has a handful of counts. This chain connects TRBV5-1 to TRBJ2-1; 10 bases fit TRBD2. Germline CDR1 and CDR2: SGHRS and YFSETQ. This CDR3 comprises 14 residues. The V and J ends lost 5 bases and 8 bases, in that order; junction bases with no gene match: 7. The CDR3 DNA is TGCGCCAGCAGGACGAGCGGGGGGGTCCATGAGCAGTTCTTC. Translated, it gives CASRTSGGVHEQFF.

About this clonotype: A read error may be the cause here, since a much bigger clone is one base away. V is TRBV7-9 and J is TRBJ2-1; D is unclear. Per germline, CDR1 SEHNR and CDR2 FQNEAQ (reference sequence). The CDR3 runs 16 residues. The CDR3 sequence: CASSLRMGITYNDQFF. DNA of the CDR3: TGTGCCAGCAGCTTACGTATGGGGATAACCTACAATGATCAGTTCTTC.

V is TRBV29-1 and J is TRBJ1-1, with 12 positions matching TRBD1. V was pared by 7 bases and J by 10 bases, with 13 bases of the junction left unmatched. CDR1 and CDR2 from the germline V gene are SQVTM and ANQGSEA. This CDR3 has 14 amino acids. CDR3 coding DNA: TGCAGCGCCTCTCCGGGACAGGGGGCGCGAGGAGCTTTCTTT. Protein sequence: CSASPGQGARGAFF.

V is TRBV6-2 or TRBV6-3 and J is TRBJ2-1; the match to TRBD2 covers 7 bases. The V and J ends lost 5 bases and 5 bases, in that order; junction bases with no gene match: 6. Germline V gene sequence: CDR1 MNHEY, CDR2 SVGEGT. The CDR3 contains 14 residues. The CDR3 coding sequence is TGTGCCAGCAGTCCACTGACTAGCCACAATGAGCAGTTCTTC. It is translated as CASSPLTSHNEQFF.

The CDR3 DNA follows: TGTGCCAGCAGCTTCCTGGGGGTGAACACTGAAGCTTTCTTT. Amino acid sequence: CASSFLGVNTEAFF. J is TRBJ1-1 and V is TRBV7-2, with a possible D match to TRBD1 (5 bases). Trimming removed 3 bases from V and 0 bases from J, with 8 bases in between. The germline gives CDR1 SGHTA, CDR2 FQGNSA. CDR3 length: 14 amino acids.

The chain couples TRBV24-1 to TRBJ2-2, with D maybe TRBD2 (5 bases). Germline assignment: CDR1 KGHDR and CDR2 SFDVKD. The CDR3 is 14 residues long. The ends were cut back, 0 bases at V and 7 bases at J, with 8 bases in the middle. The CDR3 sequence: CATSDLPGIGELFF. CDR3 coding DNA: TGTGCCACCAGTGATTTGCCGGGAATCGGGGAGCTGTTTTTT.

This chain connects TRBV7-9 to TRBJ1-2; unclear D gene. Germline CDR1 reads SEHNR; CDR2 reads FQNEAQ (reference sequence). The CDR3 spans 15 residues. V was trimmed by 2 bases and J by 3 bases, leaving 13 bases between them. The CDR3 loop is CASSLRLGQDYGYTF. The CDR3 nucleotides are TGTGCCAGCAGCTTAAGGTTGGGCCAGGACTATGGCTACACCTTC.

This clonotype was counted only a few times. V is TRBV27 and J is TRBJ1-2; the D is unclear. The CDR3 length is 16 residues. Trimming stripped 3 bases from V and 2 bases from J, with 16 bases between. Germline CDR1 MNHEY, CDR2 SMNVEV (reference sequence). CDR3 protein: CASSFGFGGRNYGYTF. CDR3 in DNA: TGTGCCAGCAGTTTTGGATTTGGTGGCCGCAACTATGGCTACACCTTC.

The J gene is TRBJ1-2, the V gene TRBV4-1; TRBD1 matches 7 bases. The CDR3 sequence is 16 residues long. The germline CDR1 and CDR2 sequences are MGHRA and YSYEKL. Trimming cost V 0 bases and J 4 bases; bases outside gene matches: 8. The CDR3 protein is CASSQDFAGGTYGYTF. CDR3 in DNA: TGCGCCAGCAGCCAAGATTTCGCAGGGGGAACCTATGGCTACACCTTC.

As for this clonotype: A much larger clone lies a single base off, so this may be a read error. This CDR3 reads CASSEPGAGPYNEHFF. The CDR3, as DNA: TGTGCCAGCAGTGAACCGGGGGCGGGGCCCTACAATGAGCATTTCTTC. This chain uses TRBV25-1 with TRBJ2-1; TRBD1 or TRBD2 may be the D gene (6 bases each). CDR1 MGHDK and CDR2 SYGVNS come from the germline V gene. The CDR3 has 16 residues.

This clonotype was seen a few times. The chain uses TRBV7-3 and TRBJ2-3; the match to TRBD2 covers 12 bases. Per germline, CDR1 SGHTA and CDR2 FQGTGA. This CDR3 is 17 amino acids long. With 5 bases clipped from V and 1 base from J, the junction kept 7 bases outside the gene matches. The CDR3 region has the DNA TGTGCCAGCAGCCCCCTAGCGGGGGGGCCTGGCACAGATACGCAGTATTTT. It encodes CASSPLAGGPGTDTQYF.

This clonotype was seen repeatedly, ten times or more. The chain has TRBV7-2 and TRBJ2-7; D is perhaps TRBD1 or TRBD2 (6 bases each). This CDR3 comprises 14 residues. CDR1 is SGHTA, CDR2 FQGNSA, per germline. Trimming took 8 bases from V and 6 from J, leaving 20 bases between them. CDR3 loop: CASSGANLVGEQYF. DNA of the CDR3: TGTGCCAGCTCGGGGGCCAACCTCGTAGGCGAGCAGTACTTC.

V and J are TRBV7-8 and TRBJ1-1; unclear D gene. Trimming shortened V by 0 bases and J by 3 bases, and 8 bases separated the two germline ends. CDR1 and CDR2 (germline): SGHVS, FQNEAQ. The CDR3 has 14 amino acids. The CDR3 loop reads CASSLAPGYTEAFF. CDR3 DNA: TGTGCCAGCAGCTTAGCCCCGGGGTACACTGAAGCTTTCTTT. The whole variable domain, remainder taken from reference TRBV7-8 and TRBJ1-1, is GAGVSQSPRYKVAKRGQDVALRCDPISGHVSLFWYQQALGQGPEFLTYFQNEAQLDKSGLPSDRFFAERPEGSVSTLKIQRTQQEDSAVYLCASSLAPGYTEAFFGQGTRLTVV.

In this sample, this clonotype turned up a few times. This sequence joins TRBV3-1 and TRBJ2-7, with D unclear. From germline, CDR1 is LGHDT and CDR2 YNNKEL (reference sequence). Trimming left V 1 base short and J 0 bases short, with 13 bases between. This CDR3 region has 16 residues. CDR3 protein: CASSQASLRNSYEQYF. In DNA form, the CDR3 reads TGTGCCAGCAGCCAAGCCTCCTTGCGGAACTCCTACGAGCAGTACTTC.

J is TRBJ1-5 and V is TRBV28, with D possibly matching TRBD1 (5 bases). CDR3 length: 15 amino acids. CDR1 and CDR2 (germline): MDHEN, SYDVKM. Trimming removed 3 bases at V and 2 bases at J, with 11 bases between. This chain's CDR3 is CASSFPGGGNQPQHF. As DNA, the CDR3 is TGTGCCAGCAGTTTCCCGGGGGGAGGCAATCAGCCCCAGCATTTT.